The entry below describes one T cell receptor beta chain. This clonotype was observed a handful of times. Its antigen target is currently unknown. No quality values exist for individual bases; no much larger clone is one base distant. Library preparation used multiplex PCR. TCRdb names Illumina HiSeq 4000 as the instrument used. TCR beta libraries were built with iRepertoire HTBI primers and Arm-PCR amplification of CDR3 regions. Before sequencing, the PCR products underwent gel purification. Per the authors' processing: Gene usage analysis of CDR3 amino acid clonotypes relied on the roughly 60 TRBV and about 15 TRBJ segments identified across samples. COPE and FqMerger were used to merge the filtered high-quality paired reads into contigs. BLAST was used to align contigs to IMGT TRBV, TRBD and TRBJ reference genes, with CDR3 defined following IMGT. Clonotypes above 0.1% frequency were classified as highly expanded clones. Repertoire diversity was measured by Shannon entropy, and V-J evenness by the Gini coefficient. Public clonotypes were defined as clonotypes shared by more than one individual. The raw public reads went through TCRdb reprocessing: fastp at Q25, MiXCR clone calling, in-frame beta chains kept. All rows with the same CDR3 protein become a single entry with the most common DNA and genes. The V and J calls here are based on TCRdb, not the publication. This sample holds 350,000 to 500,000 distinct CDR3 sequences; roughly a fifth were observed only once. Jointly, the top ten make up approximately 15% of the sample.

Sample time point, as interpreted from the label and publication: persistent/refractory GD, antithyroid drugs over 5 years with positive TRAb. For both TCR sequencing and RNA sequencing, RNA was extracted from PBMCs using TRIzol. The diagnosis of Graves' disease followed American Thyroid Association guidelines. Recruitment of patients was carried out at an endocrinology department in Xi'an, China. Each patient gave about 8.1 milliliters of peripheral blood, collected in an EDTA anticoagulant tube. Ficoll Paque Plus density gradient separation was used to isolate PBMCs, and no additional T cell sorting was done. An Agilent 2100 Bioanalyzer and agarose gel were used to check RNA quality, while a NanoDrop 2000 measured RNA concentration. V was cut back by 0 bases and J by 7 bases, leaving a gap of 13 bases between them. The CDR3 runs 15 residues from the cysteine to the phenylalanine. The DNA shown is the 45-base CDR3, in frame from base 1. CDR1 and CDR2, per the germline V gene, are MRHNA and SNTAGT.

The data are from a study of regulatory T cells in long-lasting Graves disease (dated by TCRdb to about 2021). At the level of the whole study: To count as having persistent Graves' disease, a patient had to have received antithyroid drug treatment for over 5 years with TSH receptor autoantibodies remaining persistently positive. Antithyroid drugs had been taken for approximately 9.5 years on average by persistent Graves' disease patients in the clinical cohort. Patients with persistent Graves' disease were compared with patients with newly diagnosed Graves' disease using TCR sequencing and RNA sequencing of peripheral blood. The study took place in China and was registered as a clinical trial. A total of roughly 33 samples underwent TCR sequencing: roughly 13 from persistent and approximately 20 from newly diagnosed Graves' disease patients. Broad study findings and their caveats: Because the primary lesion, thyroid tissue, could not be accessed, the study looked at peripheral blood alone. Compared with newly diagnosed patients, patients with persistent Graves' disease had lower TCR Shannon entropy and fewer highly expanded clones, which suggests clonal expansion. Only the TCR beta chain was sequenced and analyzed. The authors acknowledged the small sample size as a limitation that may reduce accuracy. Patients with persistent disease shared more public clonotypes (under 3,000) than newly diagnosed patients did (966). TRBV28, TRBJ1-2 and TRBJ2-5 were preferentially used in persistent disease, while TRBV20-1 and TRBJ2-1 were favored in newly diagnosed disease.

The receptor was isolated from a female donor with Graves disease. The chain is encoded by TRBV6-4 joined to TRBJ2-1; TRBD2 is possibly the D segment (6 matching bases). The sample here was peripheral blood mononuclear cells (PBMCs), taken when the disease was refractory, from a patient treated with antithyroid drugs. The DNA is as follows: TGTGCCAGCAGTGACTCCGAGGAGGGGTCGAATGAGCAGTTCTTC. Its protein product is CASSDSEEGSNEQFF.